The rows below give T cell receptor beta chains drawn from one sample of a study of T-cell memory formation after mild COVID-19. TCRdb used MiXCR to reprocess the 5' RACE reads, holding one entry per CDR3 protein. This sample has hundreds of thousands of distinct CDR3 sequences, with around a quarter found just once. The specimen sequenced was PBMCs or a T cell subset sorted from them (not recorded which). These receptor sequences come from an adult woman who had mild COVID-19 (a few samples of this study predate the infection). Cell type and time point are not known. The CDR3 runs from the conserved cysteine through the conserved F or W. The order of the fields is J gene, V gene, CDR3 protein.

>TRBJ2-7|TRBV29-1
CSVAGGDRGKYEQYF
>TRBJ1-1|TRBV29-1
CSVEKRLANTEAFF
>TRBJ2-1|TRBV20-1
CSAGDLTGYNEQFF
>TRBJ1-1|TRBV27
CASVGLSMNTEAFF
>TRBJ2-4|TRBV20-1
CSARDGGNIQYF
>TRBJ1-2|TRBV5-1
CASSLGAGQGNYGYTF
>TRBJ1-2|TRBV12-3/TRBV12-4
CASSFTAPNYGYTF
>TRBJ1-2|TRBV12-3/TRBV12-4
CASIPGGTPGYVGYTF
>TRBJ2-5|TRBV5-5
CASSSPDRGYQETQYF
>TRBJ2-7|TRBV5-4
CASSLDSRGMIYEQYF
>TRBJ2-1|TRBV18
CASFTTFLAGPAEQFF
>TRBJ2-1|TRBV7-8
CASSPEGAGSYNEQFF
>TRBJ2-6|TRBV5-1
CASSDAGANVLTF
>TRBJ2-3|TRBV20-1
CSAESPIAPSTQYF
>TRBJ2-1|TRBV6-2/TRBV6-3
CASSLLEHGYNEQFF
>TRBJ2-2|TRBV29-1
CSVEEKNTGELFF
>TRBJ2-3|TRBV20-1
CSAGRTTSTDTQYF
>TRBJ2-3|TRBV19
CASTTGPSSADTQYF
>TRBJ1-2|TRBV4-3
CASSRYGPGNSDGYTF
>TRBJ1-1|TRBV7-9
CASSSRGQTSNTEAFF
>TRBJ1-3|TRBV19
CASLLDRRGNTIYF
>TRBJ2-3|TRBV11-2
CASSLWAERSTDTQYF
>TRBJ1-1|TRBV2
CASSRDTNTEAFF
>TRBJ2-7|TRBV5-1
CASSLWDSSYEQYF
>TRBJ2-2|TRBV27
CASSTVNTGELFF
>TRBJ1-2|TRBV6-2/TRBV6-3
CASSYPIYGYTF
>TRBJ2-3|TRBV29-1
CSVEDRRGTDTQYF
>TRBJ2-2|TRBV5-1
CASSLLGLAGGPGELFF